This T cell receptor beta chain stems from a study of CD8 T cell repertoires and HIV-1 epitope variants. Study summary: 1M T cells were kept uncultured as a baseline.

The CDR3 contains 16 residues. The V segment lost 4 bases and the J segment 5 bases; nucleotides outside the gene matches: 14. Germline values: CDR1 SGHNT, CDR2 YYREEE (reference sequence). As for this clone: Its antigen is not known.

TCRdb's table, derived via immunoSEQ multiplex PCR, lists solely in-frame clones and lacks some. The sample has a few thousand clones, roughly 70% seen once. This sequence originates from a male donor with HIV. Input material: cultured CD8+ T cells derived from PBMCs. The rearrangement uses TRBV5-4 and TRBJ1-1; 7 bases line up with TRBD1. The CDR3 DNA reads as TGTGCCAGCAGCCTGGTTCAGGGGGGGAGTCCGACTGAAGCTTTCTTT. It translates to CASSLVQGGSPTEAFF.